A single sample is the source of the 11 T cell receptor beta chains below, sequenced in a study of CD8 T cells in ankylosing spondylitis. Via MiXCR, TCRdb re-called the 5' RACE reads, giving one row per CDR3 protein. The sample carries about 310,000 distinct CDR3 sequences, around 20% recorded once. Sequencing input: blood, either unsorted or a sorted T cell fraction (not recorded which). The receptors originated from a female donor with ankylosing spondylitis or in good health (not recorded which).

This clonotype was seen a handful of times. The rearrangement joins TRBV6-1 to TRBJ2-3; 8 nucleotides match TRBD2. This CDR3 is 16 amino acids long. Germline V gene lookup returns CDR1 MNHNS and CDR2 SASEGT. Trimming cost V 7 bases and J 3 bases; bases outside gene matches: 12. The CDR3 is CASTPRGGGGTDTQYF. The CDR3 DNA sequence: TGTGCCAGCACGCCCCGGGGGGGAGGGGGAACAGATACGCAGTATTTT.

The chain recombines TRBV30 with TRBJ1-2; D may be TRBD1 (5 bases). The V and J ends lost 3 bases and 5 bases respectively, with 13 bases between them. From germline, CDR1 is GTSNPN and CDR2 SVGIG (reference sequence). The CDR3 is 13 amino acids. The CDR3 loop is CAWSLREDYGYTF. The CDR3 region has the DNA TGTGCCTGGAGCCTCAGGGAGGATTATGGCTACACCTTC.

This rearrangement joins TRBV10-3 to TRBJ1-5; D uncertain. Trimming removed 7 bases from V and 1 base from J, with 8 bases in between. The CDR3 extends over 13 amino acids. Germline V lookup: CDR1 ENHRY, CDR2 SYGVKD. As DNA, the CDR3 is TGTGCCATCACACAAACAAGCAATCAGCCCCAGCATTTT. Translating gives CAITQTSNQPQHF.

The rearrangement uses TRBV9 and TRBJ2-5; the D gene is possibly TRBD1 (5 bases). Trimming took 0 bases from V and 3 from J, leaving 12 bases between them. CDR1 SGDLS and CDR2 YYNGEE come from the germline V gene. The CDR3 runs to 15 residues. CDR3 sequence reads: CASSVDVGREETQYF. CDR3 coding DNA: TGTGCCAGCAGCGTAGACGTGGGCAGGGAAGAGACCCAGTACTTC.

This clonotype was recorded at least ten times. The chain recombines TRBV20-1 with TRBJ1-5; unclear D gene. The length of the CDR3 is 12 residues. The V end lost 3 bases, the J end lost 1 base, and 4 bases lay between the germline ends. Looked up from germline, CDR1 is DFQATT and CDR2 is SNEGSKA (reference sequence). The CDR3 DNA reads as TGCAGTGCTAGCGACAGCAATCAGCCCCAGCATTTT. Translated, it gives CSASDSNQPQHF.

V and J are TRBV19 and TRBJ1-5, with 8 bases matching TRBD1. This CDR3 spans 16 amino acids. The V gene's germline CDR1 is LNHDA and CDR2 SQIVND (reference sequence). Trimming removed 9 bases from V and 6 bases from J; junction bases left unmatched: 16. CDR3 nucleotides: TGTGCCAGCAGTCTTCCGGACAGGGTAATCAGTCAGCCCCAGCATTTT. Encoded protein: CASSLPDRVISQPQHF.

The chain has TRBV27 and TRBJ2-2, with TRBD2 identical over 12 bases. V dropped 5 bases and J dropped 2; count of bases not matched to a gene: 18. Germline CDR1 reads MNHEY; CDR2 reads SMNVEV (reference sequence). The CDR3 extends over 21 amino acids. The DNA of the CDR3 is TGTGCCAGCAGTCCTCGATCCGCCCTCTCTAGCGGGAGGGGTAACACCGGGGAGCTGTTTTTT. This codes for CASSPRSALSSGRGNTGELFF.

J is TRBJ1-3 and V is TRBV5-6; D unclear. Germline assignment: CDR1 SGHDT and CDR2 YYEEEE. V shed 0 bases and J shed 4 bases, with 14 bases lying between them. The CDR3 totals 16 residues. CDR3 loop: CASSLVTPVPGNTIYF. The DNA of the CDR3 is TGTGCCAGCAGCTTGGTGACCCCAGTTCCGGGAAACACCATATATTTT.

This clonotype turned up a few times. The chain joins TRBV7-2 to TRBJ2-7; D is unresolved. The V gene lost 1 base and the J gene lost 4 bases, with 8 bases spanning the gap. This CDR3 region has 13 residues. Germline V CDR1 and CDR2: SGHTA, FQGNSA. CDR3 sequence: CASSLDSGYEQYF. For the CDR3, the DNA is TGTGCCAGCAGCTTAGATTCCGGGTACGAGCAGTACTTC.

This clonotype was seen a handful of times. The chain has TRBV20-1 and TRBJ1-5; D uncertain. This CDR3 has 15 residues. Germline loops: CDR1 DFQATT, CDR2 SNEGSKA (reference sequence). Trimming shortened V by 0 bases and J by 1 base, and 10 bases separated the two germline ends. In DNA, the CDR3 is TGCAGTGCTAGAGACCCAGGTTGGAGCAATCAGCCCCAGCATTTT. Protein sequence: CSARDPGWSNQPQHF.

The CDR3: CAISVDPFQPQHF. The CDR3 bases are TGTGCCATCAGTGTGGATCCCTTCCAGCCCCAGCATTTT. The V and J genes are TRBV10-3 and TRBJ1-5, with D uncertain. Germline V lookup: CDR1 ENHRY, CDR2 SYGVKD. The CDR3 has 13 amino acids. V was trimmed by 4 bases and J by 7 bases, leaving 11 bases between them.